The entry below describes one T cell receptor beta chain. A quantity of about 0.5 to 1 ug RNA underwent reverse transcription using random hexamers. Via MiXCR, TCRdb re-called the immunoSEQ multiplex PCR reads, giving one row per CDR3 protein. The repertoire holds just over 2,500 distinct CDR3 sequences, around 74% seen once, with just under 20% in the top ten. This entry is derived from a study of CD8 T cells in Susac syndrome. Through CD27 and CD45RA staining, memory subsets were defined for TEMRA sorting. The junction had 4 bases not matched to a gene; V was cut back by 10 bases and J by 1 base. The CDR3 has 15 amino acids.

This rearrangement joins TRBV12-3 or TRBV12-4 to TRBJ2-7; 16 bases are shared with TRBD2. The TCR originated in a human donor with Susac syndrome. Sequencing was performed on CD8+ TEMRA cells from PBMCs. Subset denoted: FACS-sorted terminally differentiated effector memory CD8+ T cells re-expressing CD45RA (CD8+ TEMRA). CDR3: CANGTSGRGSYEQYF. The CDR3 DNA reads TGTGCCAACGGGACTAGCGGGAGGGGGTCCTACGAGCAGTACTTC.